One sample yielded the 17 T cell receptor beta chains listed below, sequenced in a study of blood T cells in healthy people across ages. It was with a sample-barcoded 5' primer and a J-beta primer mix that a second PCR of roughly 7 to 12 cycles was run. TCRdb itself ran the 5' RACE reads through MiXCR, one entry per CDR3 protein. This sample has fewer than 800,000 distinct CDR3 sequences, with around a quarter found just once. These data were likewise used in another study, on T cells of mothers and their children.

The sequenced material came from blood. Receptors originate from a boy aged 10-17 years in good health.

This clonotype was observed a few times. The chain combines TRBV11-3 with TRBJ2-3; the D is unclear. The CDR3 is 12 amino acids. Germline V lookup: CDR1 SGHNT, CDR2 YENEEA. The V end lost 8 bases, the J end lost 1 base, and 7 bases lay between the germline ends. The CDR3 coding sequence is TGTGCCAGCGCCACCGGCACAGATACGCAGTATTTT. The encoded protein is CASATGTDTQYF.

This clonotype was detected only a few times. This rearrangement joins TRBV9 to TRBJ2-1, with 7 bases lining up with TRBD2. Germline V gene lookup returns CDR1 SGDLS and CDR2 YYNGEE. Losses at the gene ends were 3 bases for V and 4 bases for J; bases not matched to a gene: 7. CDR3 length: 15 residues. The CDR3 reads CASSGLTGGYNEQFF. CDR3 coding DNA: TGTGCCAGCAGCGGACTCACGGGGGGATACAATGAGCAGTTCTTC.

This clonotype turned up a few times. The chain joins TRBV20-1 to TRBJ2-3; perhaps TRBD1 as D (6 bases). Germline V gives CDR1 DFQATT, CDR2 SNEGSKA (reference sequence). V shed 3 bases and J shed 0 bases, with 10 bases lying between them. The CDR3 has 14 residues. The CDR3 nucleotides are TGCAGTGCTAGTGTGGGGACAAGCACAGATACGCAGTATTTT. It codes for CSASVGTSTDTQYF.

This clonotype was detected ten times or more. The genes are TRBV29-1 and TRBJ1-2, with TRBD1 identical over 7 bases. This CDR3 contains 14 residues. J gave up 1 base and V 6 bases, and 8 bases lay outside the gene matches. Germline V gene sequence: CDR1 SQVTM, CDR2 ANQGSEA. The CDR3 spells CSVPRDSYNYGYTF. The CDR3 region has the DNA TGCAGCGTACCCCGGGACAGCTATAACTATGGCTACACCTTC. Combining the CDR3 with reference TRBV29-1 and TRBJ1-2 gives the whole variable domain SAVISQKPSRDICQRGTSLTIQCQVDSQVTMMFWYRQQPGQSLTLIATANQGSEATYESGFVIDKFPISRPNLTFSTLTVSNMSPEDSSIYLCSVPRDSYNYGYTFGSGTRLTVV.

This clonotype appeared a few times. J is TRBJ2-7 and V is TRBV2, with TRBD1 matching 10 bases. The germline CDR1 and CDR2 sequences are SNHLY and FYNNEI. V lost 6 bases, J lost 5 bases, and 4 bases stayed unmatched. The CDR3 totals 13 residues. CDR3 sequence reads: CASRGQGRDEQYF. As DNA, the CDR3 is TGTGCCAGCAGGGGACAGGGGAGGGACGAGCAGTACTTC.

This clonotype occurred a few times. The gene calls are TRBV6-1 and TRBJ2-5; D could derive from TRBD1 or TRBD2 (7 bases each). From germline, CDR1 is MNHNS and CDR2 SASEGT. The CDR3 has 15 residues. The germline V and J ends were trimmed by 1 base and 5 bases, with 14 bases remaining between them. CDR3 region: CASSEVRGREETQYF. In nucleotides, the CDR3 is TGTGCCAGCAGTGAAGTAAGGGGGCGGGAGGAGACCCAGTACTTC.

To note about this clonotype: This may be a read error, as it is one base from a much larger clone. The chain carries TRBV5-1 and TRBJ1-4; D is possibly TRBD1 (6 bases). Germline CDR1 SGHRS, CDR2 YFSETQ. V was cut by 1 base and J by 4 bases, with 11 bases left in between. The CDR3 runs to 15 residues. This chain's CDR3 is CASSLTGTLNEKLFF. The CDR3 region has the DNA TGCGCCAGCAGCTTGACAGGGACACTTAATGAAAAACTGTTTTTT. Together with reference TRBV5-1 and TRBJ1-4, the CDR3 gives the full variable domain: KAGVTQTPRYLIKTRGQQVTLSCSPISGHRSVSWYQQTPGQGLQFLFEYFSETQRNKGNFPGRFSGRQFSNSRSEMNVSTLELGDSALYLCASSLTGTLNEKLFFGSGTQLSVL.

This clonotype was seen many times. The chain couples TRBV6-6 to TRBJ1-3; D uncertain. CDR3 size: 11 residues. The germline V gene has CDR1 MNHNY and CDR2 SVGAGI (reference sequence). The ends were cut back, 7 bases at V and 3 bases at J, with 4 bases in the middle. CDR3 loop: CASKGGNTIYF. The CDR3 DNA reads TGTGCCAGCAAAGGTGGAAACACCATATATTTT.

This chain links TRBV2 with TRBJ2-5; 7 bases line up with TRBD2. The CDR3 runs 15 residues. Germline CDR1 SNHLY, CDR2 FYNNEI. With V trimmed by 8 bases and J by 4 bases, 13 bases remained unmatched. CDR3 residues: CASRLASGGGETQYF. The DNA of the CDR3 is TGTGCCAGCCGGTTGGCTAGCGGAGGTGGAGAGACCCAGTACTTC.

The chain carries TRBV29-1 and TRBJ2-7; D may match TRBD1 or TRBD2 (6 bases each). Germline assignment: CDR1 SQVTM and CDR2 ANQGSEA. V lost 8 bases and J lost 4, with 18 bases in between. This CDR3 region has 13 residues. The CDR3 spells CSTGGAVGYEQYF. As DNA, the CDR3 is TGCAGCACCGGGGGCGCGGTCGGTTACGAGCAGTACTTC.

The genes are TRBV3-1 and TRBJ2-7; TRBD2 agrees at 12 bases. This CDR3 spans 16 amino acids. CDR1 is LGHDT, CDR2 YNNKEL, per germline (reference sequence). V dropped 5 bases and J dropped 0; count of bases not matched to a gene: 5. The CDR3 here is CASSGTSGSTSYEQYF. DNA of the CDR3: TGTGCCAGCAGCGGGACTAGCGGGTCGACCTCCTACGAGCAGTACTTC.

The gene calls are TRBV9 and TRBJ2-3; perhaps TRBD2 as D (5 bases). Germline CDR1 and CDR2: SGDLS and YYNGEE. V was trimmed by 0 bases and J by 0 bases, leaving 11 bases between them. The CDR3 has 16 residues. CDR3 nucleotide sequence: TGTGCCAGCAGCGTAGGACTACCTCCTAGCACAGATACGCAGTATTTT. It codes for CASSVGLPPSTDTQYF.

This rearrangement joins TRBV6-2 or TRBV6-3 to TRBJ1-2; D remains ambiguous. V was clipped by 6 bases and J by 4 bases, with 12 bases between them. There are 13 residues in the CDR3. CDR1 is MNHEY and CDR2 is SVGEGT in the germline V gene. The CDR3 region has the DNA TGTGCCAGCAGAGCCTCCGCGGCCTATGGCTACACCTTC. Translation gives CASRASAAYGYTF.

The chain couples TRBV7-9 to TRBJ1-4, with D maybe TRBD1 (5 bases). Germline V CDR1 and CDR2: SEHNR, FQNEAQ (reference sequence). Trimming stripped 6 bases from V and 7 bases from J, with 15 bases between. The CDR3 sequence is 14 residues long. The CDR3 coding sequence is TGTGCCAGCAGTCCGACAAGGGACGTTGAAAAACTGTTTTTT. Protein product: CASSPTRDVEKLFF.

The chain links TRBV12-3 or TRBV12-4 to TRBJ1-2; 7 bases align to TRBD1. The CDR3 covers 12 residues. V shed 0 bases, J shed 13 bases, and the junction held 5 bases outside the gene matches. As DNA, the CDR3 is TGTGCCAGCAGTTTAGCGGGGACAGCAGGCACCTTC. This gives the protein CASSLAGTAGTF.

The CDR3 sequence: CASSDSGRAGELFF. The CDR3 DNA is TGTGCCAGCAGCGACAGCGGGAGGGCCGGGGAGCTGTTTTTT. The V call is TRBV3-1, the J call TRBJ2-2, with TRBD2 matching 10 bases. With 5 bases clipped from V and 6 bases from J, the junction kept 3 bases outside the gene matches. Germline V gene data show CDR1 as LGHDT and CDR2 as YNNKEL (reference sequence). There are 14 residues in the CDR3.

This clonotype has a handful of counts. The chain couples TRBV5-1 to TRBJ2-3; 10 bases are shared with TRBD2. The CDR3 covers 16 residues. The junction had 5 bases not matched to a gene; V was cut back by 0 bases and J by 4 bases. Per germline, CDR1 SGHRS and CDR2 YFSETQ. This CDR3 reads CASSLEGTSVADTQYF. In DNA form, the CDR3 reads TGCGCCAGCAGCTTGGAGGGGACTAGCGTGGCAGATACGCAGTATTTT.